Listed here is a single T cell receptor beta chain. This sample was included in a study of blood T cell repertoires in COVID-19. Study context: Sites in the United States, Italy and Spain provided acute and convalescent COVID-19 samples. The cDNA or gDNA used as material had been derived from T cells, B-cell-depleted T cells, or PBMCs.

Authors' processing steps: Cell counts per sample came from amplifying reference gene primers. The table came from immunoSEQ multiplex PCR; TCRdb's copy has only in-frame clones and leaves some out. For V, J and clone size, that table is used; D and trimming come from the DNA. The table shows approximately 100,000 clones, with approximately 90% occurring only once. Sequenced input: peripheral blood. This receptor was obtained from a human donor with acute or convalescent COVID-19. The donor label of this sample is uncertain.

The DNA of the CDR3 is TGTGCCATCAGTGACGGGGCAGATACGCAGTATTTT. It specifies CAISDGADTQYF. The V call is TRBV10-3, the J call TRBJ2-3; a possible D gene is TRBD2 (5 bases). Trimming took off 3 bases at V and 4 bases at J, with 5 bases between the two ends. The CDR3 runs 12 residues. CDR1 and CDR2 from the germline V gene are ENHRY and SYGVKD.